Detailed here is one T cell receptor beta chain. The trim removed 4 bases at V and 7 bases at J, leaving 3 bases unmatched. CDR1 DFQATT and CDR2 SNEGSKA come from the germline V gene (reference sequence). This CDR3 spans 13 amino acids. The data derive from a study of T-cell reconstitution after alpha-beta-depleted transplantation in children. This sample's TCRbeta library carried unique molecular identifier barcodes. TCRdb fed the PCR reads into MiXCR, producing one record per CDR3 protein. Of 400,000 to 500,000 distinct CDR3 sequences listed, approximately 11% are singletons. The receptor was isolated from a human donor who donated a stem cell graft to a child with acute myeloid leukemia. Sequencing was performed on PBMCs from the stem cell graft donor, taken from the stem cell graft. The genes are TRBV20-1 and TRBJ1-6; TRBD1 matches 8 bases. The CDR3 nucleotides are TGCAGTGCTAAGCAGGGGGCAAATTCACCCCTCCACTTT. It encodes CSAKQGANSPLHF.